This paragraph covers one T cell receptor beta chain sequence. These data come from a study of cytomegalovirus exposure and HLA in healthy donors. A multiplex PCR was run with 60 Vbeta primers and 13 Jbeta primers. Profiled with immunoSEQ multiplex PCR; TCRdb holds only in-frame clones, not every one. The sample consists of 65,000 to 70,000 clones, around 89% of them appearing once. This TCR was sampled from a woman in her twenties or thirties in good health and CMV-seropositive. The sequenced sample was PBMCs.

This CDR3 reads CASSHVSGLAGEKSYEQYF. For the CDR3, the DNA is TGTGCCAGCAGCCACGTGTCGGGACTAGCGGGGGAAAAATCCTACGAGCAGTACTTC. The rearrangement uses TRBV4-2 and TRBJ2-7, with TRBD2 identical over 14 bases. Per germline, CDR1 LGHNA and CDR2 YNFKEQ. The CDR3 loop spans 19 amino acids. Unmatched junction bases numbered 11, after V lost 3 bases and J lost 1 base.